This T cell receptor beta chain originates from a study of T-cell memory formation after mild COVID-19. Overall study results and limits: Specificity for SARS-CoV-2 was not confirmed among the second-wave clones peaking on day 37. Some clones that responded turned up in pre-infection memory, which suggests that cross-reactive memory joined in.

After 5'RACE with constant-segment primers, TCR alpha and TCR beta cDNA libraries carrying sample barcodes and UMIs were obtained. One entry per CDR3 protein results from TCRdb running MiXCR on the 5' RACE reads. The sample has approximately 210,000 distinct CDR3 sequences, roughly 10% seen once; the top ten hold 3%. The V segment lost 2 bases and the J segment 8 bases; nucleotides outside the gene matches: 4. This CDR3 contains 14 residues. This clonotype has just a few counts. Its target is unknown. The source of this sequence is a man in his late teens or twenties who had mild COVID-19 (a few samples of this study predate the infection). Cell type and time point are not known. The V gene is TRBV12-3 or TRBV12-4, the J gene TRBJ2-1; 9 nucleotides match TRBD2. The sequencing input was PBMCs or a T cell subset sorted from them (not recorded which). The CDR3 spells CASSLSGGSHEQFF. In nucleotides, the CDR3 is TGTGCCAGCAGTTTAAGCGGGGGGTCACATGAGCAGTTCTTC.